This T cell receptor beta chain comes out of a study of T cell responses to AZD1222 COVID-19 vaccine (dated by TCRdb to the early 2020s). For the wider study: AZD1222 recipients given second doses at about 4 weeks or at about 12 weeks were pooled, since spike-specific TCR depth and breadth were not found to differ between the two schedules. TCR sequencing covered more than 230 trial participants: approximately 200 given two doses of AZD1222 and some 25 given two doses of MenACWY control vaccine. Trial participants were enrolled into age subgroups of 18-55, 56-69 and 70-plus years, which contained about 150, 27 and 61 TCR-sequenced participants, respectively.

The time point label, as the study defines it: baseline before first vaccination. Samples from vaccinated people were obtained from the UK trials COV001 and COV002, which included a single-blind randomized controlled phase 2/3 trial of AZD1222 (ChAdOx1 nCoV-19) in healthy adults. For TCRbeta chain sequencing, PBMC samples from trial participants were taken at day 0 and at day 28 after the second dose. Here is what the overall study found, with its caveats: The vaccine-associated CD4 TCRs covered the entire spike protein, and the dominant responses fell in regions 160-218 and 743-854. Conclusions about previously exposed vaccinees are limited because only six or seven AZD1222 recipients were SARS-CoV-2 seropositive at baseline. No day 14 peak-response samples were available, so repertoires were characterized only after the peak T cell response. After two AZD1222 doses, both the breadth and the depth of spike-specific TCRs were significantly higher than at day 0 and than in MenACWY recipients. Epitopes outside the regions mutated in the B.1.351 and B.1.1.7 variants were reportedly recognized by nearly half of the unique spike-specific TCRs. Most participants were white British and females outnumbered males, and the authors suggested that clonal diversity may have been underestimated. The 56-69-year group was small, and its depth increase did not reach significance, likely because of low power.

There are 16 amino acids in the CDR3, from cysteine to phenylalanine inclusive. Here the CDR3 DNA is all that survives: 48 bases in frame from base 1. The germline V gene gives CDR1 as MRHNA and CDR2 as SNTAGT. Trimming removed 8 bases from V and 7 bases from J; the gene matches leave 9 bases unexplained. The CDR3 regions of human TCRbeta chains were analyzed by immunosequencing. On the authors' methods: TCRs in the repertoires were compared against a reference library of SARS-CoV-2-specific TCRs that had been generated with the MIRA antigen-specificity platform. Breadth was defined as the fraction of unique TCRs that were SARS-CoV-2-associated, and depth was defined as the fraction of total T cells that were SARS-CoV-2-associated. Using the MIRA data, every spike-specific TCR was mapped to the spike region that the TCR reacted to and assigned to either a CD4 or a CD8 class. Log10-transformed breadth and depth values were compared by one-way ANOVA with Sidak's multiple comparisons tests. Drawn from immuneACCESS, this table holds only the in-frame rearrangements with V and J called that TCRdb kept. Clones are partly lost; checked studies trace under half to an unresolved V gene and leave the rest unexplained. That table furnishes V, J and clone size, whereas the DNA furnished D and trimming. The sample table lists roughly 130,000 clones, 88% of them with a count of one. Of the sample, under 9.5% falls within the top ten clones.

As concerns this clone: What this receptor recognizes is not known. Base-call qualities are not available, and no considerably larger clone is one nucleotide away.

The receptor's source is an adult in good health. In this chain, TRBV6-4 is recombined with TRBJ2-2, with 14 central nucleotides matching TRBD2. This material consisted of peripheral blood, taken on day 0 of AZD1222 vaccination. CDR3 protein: CASRPGLAGANGELFF. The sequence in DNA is TGTGCCAGCCGGCCGGGACTAGCGGGAGCTAACGGGGAGCTGTTTTTT.